Each of the 28 T cell receptor beta chains below was sequenced from the same sample in a study of blood T cell repertoires in COVID-19. Method: immunoSEQ multiplex PCR; TCRdb's copy keeps in-frame clones and lacks some. Of about 350,000 clones in the sample, about nine tenths are singletons; the top ten hold 3.9%. The specimen sequenced was peripheral blood. These receptors were collected from a woman aged 55-69 years with COVID-19, enrolled during active disease.

The chain joins TRBV7-2 to TRBJ1-5; unclear D gene. The CDR3 contains 13 residues. V was pared by 1 base and J by 10 bases, with 11 bases between. Germline V lookup: CDR1 SGHTA, CDR2 FQGNSA. CDR3 in amino acids: CASSLGGFDPQHF. The DNA for the CDR3 is TGTGCCAGCAGCTTAGGAGGTTTTGACCCCCAGCATTTT.

The CDR3 here is CASSWTGGDNQPQHF. In nucleotides, the CDR3 is TGTGCCAGCAGCTGGACAGGGGGGGACAATCAGCCCCAGCATTTT. The chain recombines TRBV6-5 with TRBJ1-5; TRBD1 matches at 10 bases. This CDR3 has 15 amino acids. Per germline, CDR1 MNHEY and CDR2 SVGAGI. The junction had 5 bases not matched to a gene; V was cut back by 6 bases and J by 3 bases.

The V call is TRBV9, the J call TRBJ1-5; 9 bases map to TRBD1. This CDR3 is 17 amino acids long. Germline-derived CDR1 and CDR2 are SGDLS and YYNGEE. J was trimmed by 7 bases and V by 3 bases; bases with no gene match: 14. The CDR3 bases are TGTGCCAGCAGCGAGGGGGGACAGGGCCCTTTTTTGCAGCCCCAGCATTTT. It specifies CASSEGGQGPFLQPQHF. Full variable domain (remainder filled in from reference TRBV9 and TRBJ1-5): DSGVTQTPKHLITATGQRVTLRCSPRSGDLSVYWYQQSLDQGLQFLIQYYNGEERAKGNILERFSAQQFPDLHSELNLSSLELGDSALYFCASSEGGQGPFLQPQHFGDGTRLSIL.

The chain is built from TRBV29-1 and TRBJ1-4, with D possibly matching TRBD1 (6 bases). V lost 6 bases and J lost 4, with 15 bases in between. The CDR3 totals 14 residues. Germline V gene data show CDR1 as SQVTM and CDR2 as ANQGSEA. Here the CDR3 reads CSVATGLGNEKLFF. The CDR3 nucleotides read TGCAGCGTCGCCACAGGGTTGGGTAATGAAAAACTGTTTTTT.

CDR3 sequence reads: CASSYSRRQPQHF. The CDR3 nucleotides read TGTGCCAGCAGTTACTCGCGGCGTCAGCCCCAGCATTTT. The chain links TRBV6-5 to TRBJ1-5, with D hard to call. The CDR3 is 13 residues long. Germline V gene sequence: CDR1 MNHEY, CDR2 SVGAGI. V lost 0 bases and J lost 6, with 6 bases in between.

This clone was counted only a few times. This chain connects TRBV11-3 to TRBJ2-2; TRBD2 matches at 8 bases. V shed 5 bases, J shed 4 bases, and the junction held 6 bases outside the gene matches. The CDR3 contains 15 residues. CDR1 and CDR2 (germline): SGHNT, YENEEA. CDR3 DNA sequence: TGTGCCAGCAGCCACACCGGGACTAGCACCGGGGAGCTGTTTTTT. Amino acid sequence: CASSHTGTSTGELFF.

This sequence joins TRBV25-1 and TRBJ1-1; 8 nucleotides match TRBD1. With 3 bases clipped from V and 1 base from J, the junction kept 1 base outside the gene matches. The CDR3 runs to 14 residues. Germline V lookup: CDR1 MGHDK, CDR2 SYGVNS. DNA of the CDR3: TGTGCCAGCAGTGATGACAGGGGGAACACTGAAGCTTTCTTT. Encoded protein: CASSDDRGNTEAFF.

The V and J genes are TRBV3-1 (or the pseudogene TRBV3-2) and TRBJ1-4, with a tentative D call TRBD1 (6 bases). The germline V and J ends were trimmed by 2 bases and 7 bases, with 11 bases remaining between them. The germline V gene has CDR1 LGHDT and CDR2 YNNKEL (reference sequence). The CDR3 consists of 14 residues. CDR3 amino acids: CASSQQGSTEKLFF. The CDR3 DNA sequence: TGTGCCAGCAGCCAACAGGGGTCTACTGAAAAACTGTTTTTT.

The chain joins TRBV9 to TRBJ1-6; TRBD1 aligns across 7 bases. V shed 4 bases, J shed 10 bases, and the junction held 11 bases outside the gene matches. The CDR3 loop spans 15 amino acids. The V gene's germline CDR1 is SGDLS and CDR2 YYNGEE. The chain's CDR3 is CASSTQTGTDSPLHF. In DNA form, the CDR3 reads TGTGCCAGCAGCACTCAGACAGGGACGGACTCACCCCTCCACTTT.

Of note for this clone: This specimen includes other DNA sequences encoding the same CDR3. The chain recombines TRBV30 with TRBJ1-2; D remains unclear. V was shortened by 1 base and J by 0 bases, with 6 bases between the two germline ends. The germline V gene encodes CDR1 GTSNPN and CDR2 SVGIG (reference sequence). The CDR3 covers 13 residues. The CDR3 loop reads CAWSGGANYGYTF. In DNA, the CDR3 is TGTGCCTGGAGTGGGGGAGCTAACTATGGCTACACCTTC.

V gene TRBV29-1 combines with J gene TRBJ1-5; perhaps TRBD1 as D (5 bases). V lost 7 bases to trimming and J lost 1 base, with 14 bases between them. The length of the CDR3 is 14 residues. Germline-derived CDR1 and CDR2 are SQVTM and ANQGSEA. CDR3 in amino acids: CSAGRGSSNQPQHF. CDR3 in DNA: TGCAGCGCCGGAAGGGGATCCAGCAATCAGCCCCAGCATTTT.

V and J are TRBV9 and TRBJ1-1; D possibly corresponds to TRBD1 (6 bases). The CDR3 contains 15 residues. Trimming left V 0 bases short and J 1 base short, with 10 bases between. CDR1 SGDLS and CDR2 YYNGEE come from the germline V gene. The CDR3 reads CASSVAQGGNTEAFF. Written as DNA, the CDR3 is TGTGCCAGCAGCGTAGCACAGGGTGGGAACACTGAAGCTTTCTTT. Based on the CDR3 plus reference TRBV9 and TRBJ1-1, the full variable domain is DSGVTQTPKHLITATGQRVTLRCSPRSGDLSVYWYQQSLDQGLQFLIQYYNGEERAKGNILERFSAQQFPDLHSELNLSSLELGDSALYFCASSVAQGGNTEAFFGQGTRLTVV.

This clone was observed a handful of times. CDR3 region: CASSVGLGDRGREKLFF. The CDR3 coding sequence is TGTGCCAGCAGCGTAGGGTTAGGGGACAGGGGGCGAGAAAAACTGTTTTTT. The chain recombines TRBV9 with TRBJ1-4, with 12 bases lining up with TRBD1. The J segment lost 8 bases and the V segment lost 0 bases, leaving 8 bases of the junction unmatched. The CDR3 is made up of 17 amino acids. The germline V gene encodes CDR1 SGDLS and CDR2 YYNGEE.

V gene TRBV14 combines with J gene TRBJ2-4; 11 bases line up with TRBD1. Looked up from germline, CDR1 is SGHDN and CDR2 is FVKESK. There are 19 residues in the CDR3. With V trimmed by 2 bases and J by 0 bases, 9 bases remained unmatched. The CDR3 is CASSQRTGGGEVAKNIQYF. Here the CDR3 DNA reads TGTGCCAGCAGCCAAAGGACAGGGGGCGGGGAAGTAGCCAAAAACATTCAGTACTTC.

This chain connects TRBV29-1 to TRBJ1-2, with a tentative D call TRBD1 (6 bases). V lost 7 bases and J lost 8, with 14 bases in between. In germline, CDR1 is SQVTM, CDR2 ANQGSEA. This CDR3 is 11 amino acids long. DNA for the CDR3: TGCAGCGCTATGGACAGTAGGGGCTACACCTTC. Translation gives CSAMDSRGYTF.

This sequence joins TRBV29-1 and TRBJ2-5; a possible D gene is TRBD1 (6 bases). Germline CDR1 reads SQVTM; CDR2 reads ANQGSEA. Trimming left V 7 bases short and J 1 base short, with 10 bases between. The CDR3 extends over 12 amino acids. In nucleotides, the CDR3 is TGCAGCGCTTCAGGGGTCCAAGAGACCCAGTACTTC. Encoded protein: CSASGVQETQYF.

The V gene is TRBV28, the J gene TRBJ1-2; D unclear. The CDR3 is made up of 15 amino acids. Germline loops: CDR1 MDHEN, CDR2 SYDVKM. V was clipped by 6 bases and J by 0 bases, with 14 bases between them. This CDR3 is CASSPSLSANYGYTF. In nucleotides, the CDR3 is TGTGCCAGCAGCCCCTCCCTATCGGCTAACTATGGCTACACCTTC.

Turning to this clone: This same CDR3 is encoded by further DNA sequences in the sample. This rearrangement joins TRBV12-3 or TRBV12-4 to TRBJ1-2, with 7 positions matching TRBD1. The CDR3 has 12 residues. Germline trimming cut 3 bases from V and 12 bases from J; bases unmatched to any gene: 7. The CDR3 spells CASSLEPGGHTF. CDR3 nucleotide sequence: TGTGCCAGCAGTTTGGAGCCAGGGGGTCACACCTTC.

This chain uses TRBV7-6 with TRBJ2-1, with 7 bases fitting TRBD2. Looked up from germline, CDR1 is SGHVS and CDR2 is FNYEAQ. This CDR3 region has 16 residues. Unmatched junction bases numbered 10, after V lost 1 base and J lost 7 bases. For the CDR3, the DNA is TGTGCCAGCAGCTTAGGTTTGGAGCGGGATAGGAATGAGCAGTTCTTC. The encoded protein is CASSLGLERDRNEQFF.

This clone was picked up one time. Other DNA sequences in the same sample also yield this CDR3. V is TRBV9 and J is TRBJ1-1; D might be TRBD1 (5 bases). Germline V gene sequence: CDR1 SGDLS, CDR2 YYNGEE. V was pared by 0 bases and J by 4 bases, with 10 bases between. The CDR3 sequence is 14 residues long. Here the CDR3 reads CASSVVSRGTEAFF. For the CDR3, the DNA is TGTGCCAGCAGCGTAGTATCTAGGGGCACTGAAGCTTTCTTT.

Here the CDR3 reads CASSFNNEKLFF. The CDR3 region has the DNA TGTGCCAGCAGCTTCAATAATGAAAAACTGTTTTTT. J is TRBJ1-4 and V is TRBV5-8; D ambiguous. Between the trimmed V and J ends, which lost 2 bases and 4 bases, there was a span of 3 bases. The CDR3 contains 12 residues. Per germline, CDR1 SGHTS and CDR2 YDEGEE.

The chain is built from TRBV27 and TRBJ2-7, with D possibly being TRBD2 (6 bases). V lost 7 bases and J 4 bases, leaving 20 bases between the germline ends. CDR1 and CDR2 from the germline V gene are MNHEY and SMNVEV (reference sequence). This CDR3 is 15 amino acids long. CDR3 residues: CASTPHGRDGYEQYF. CDR3 DNA: TGTGCCAGCACCCCTCATGGGCGGGATGGGTACGAGCAGTACTTC.

This chain uses TRBV19 with TRBJ1-5, with unresolved D. The germline CDR1 and CDR2 sequences are LNHDA and SQIVND (reference sequence). The V end was cut by 7 bases, the J end by 6 bases, with 16 bases between. This CDR3 contains 14 residues. The CDR3 protein is CASTPVPGFQPQHF. CDR3 sequence (DNA): TGTGCCAGTACCCCCGTGCCGGGGTTTCAGCCCCAGCATTTT.

The gene calls are TRBV6-7 and TRBJ2-7; D is ambiguous. TRBV6-7 carries the ORF label, with uncertain function. V lost 1 base and J 2 bases, leaving 6 bases between the germline ends. The CDR3 length is 13 residues. This CDR3 reads CASSYWQTYEQYF. The CDR3 DNA reads as TGTGCCAGCAGTTACTGGCAGACCTACGAGCAGTACTTC.

The chain joins TRBV25-1 to TRBJ2-5, with no clear D. CDR3 length: 10 residues. Germline V gene data show CDR1 as MGHDK and CDR2 as SYGVNS. V lost 7 bases and J 5 bases, leaving 5 bases between the germline ends. CDR3 protein: CASIGETQYF. CDR3 bases: TGTGCCAGCATTGGCGAGACCCAGTACTTC.

The genes are TRBV7-3 and TRBJ2-3, with a weak D call TRBD2 (6 bases). The V end lost 3 bases, the J end lost 4 bases, and 11 bases lay between the germline ends. The CDR3 runs 14 residues. Germline-derived CDR1 and CDR2 are SGHTA and FQGTGA. DNA for the CDR3: TGTGCCAGCAGCTTGGGACTTCCCTCAGATACGCAGTATTTT. This translates into CASSLGLPSDTQYF.

The rearrangement uses TRBV7-8 and TRBJ1-3; TRBD1 matches 7 bases. The CDR3 has 16 residues. V shed 5 bases, J shed 4 bases, and the junction held 11 bases outside the gene matches. CDR1 is SGHVS, CDR2 FQNEAQ, per germline. The CDR3 is CASSPEGQTGGNTIYF. DNA for the CDR3: TGTGCCAGCAGCCCAGAGGGACAGACGGGCGGAAACACCATATATTTT.

V gene TRBV25-1 combines with J gene TRBJ2-7, with 8 bases that match TRBD2. With V trimmed by 4 bases and J by 4 bases, 18 bases remained unmatched. Germline V CDR1 and CDR2: MGHDK, SYGVNS. The CDR3 runs 18 residues. CDR3 sequence (DNA): TGTGCCAGCAGTGGCGGGGGGCTAGCGGGTGGCGGCTTTTACGAGCAGTACTTC. As protein: CASSGGGLAGGGFYEQYF.